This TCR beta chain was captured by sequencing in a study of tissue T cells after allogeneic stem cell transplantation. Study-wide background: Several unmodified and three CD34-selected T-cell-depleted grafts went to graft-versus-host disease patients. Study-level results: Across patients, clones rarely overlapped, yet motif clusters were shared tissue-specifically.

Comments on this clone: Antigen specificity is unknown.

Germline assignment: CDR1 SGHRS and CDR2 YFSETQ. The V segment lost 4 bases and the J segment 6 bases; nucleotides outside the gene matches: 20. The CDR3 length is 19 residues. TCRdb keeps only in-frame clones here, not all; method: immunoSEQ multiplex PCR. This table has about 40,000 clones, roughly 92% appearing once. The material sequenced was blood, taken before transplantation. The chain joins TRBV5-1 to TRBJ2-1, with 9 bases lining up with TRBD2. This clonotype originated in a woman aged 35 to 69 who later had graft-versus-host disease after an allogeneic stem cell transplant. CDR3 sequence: CASSKVPPTGLAQGNEQFF. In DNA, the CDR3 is TGCGCCAGCAGCAAGGTCCCGCCCACCGGACTAGCGCAAGGCAATGAGCAGTTCTTC.